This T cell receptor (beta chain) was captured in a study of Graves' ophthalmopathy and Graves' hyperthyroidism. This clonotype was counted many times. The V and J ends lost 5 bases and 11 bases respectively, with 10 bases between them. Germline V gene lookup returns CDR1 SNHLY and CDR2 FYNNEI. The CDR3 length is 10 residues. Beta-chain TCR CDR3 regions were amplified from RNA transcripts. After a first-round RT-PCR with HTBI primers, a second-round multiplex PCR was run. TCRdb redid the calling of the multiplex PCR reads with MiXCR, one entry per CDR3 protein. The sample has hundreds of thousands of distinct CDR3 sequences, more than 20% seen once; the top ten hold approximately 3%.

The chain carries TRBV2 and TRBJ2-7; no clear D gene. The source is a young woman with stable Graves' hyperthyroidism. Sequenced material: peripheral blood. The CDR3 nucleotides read TGTGCCAGCAGTACAAACCGGGAGTACTTC. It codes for CASSTNREYF. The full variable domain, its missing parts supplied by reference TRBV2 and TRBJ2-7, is EPEVTQTPSHQVTQMGQEVILRCVPISNHLYFYWYRQILGQKVEFLVSFYNNEISEKSEIFDDQFSVERPDGSNFTLKIRSTKLEDSAMYFCASSTNREYFGPGTRLTVT.